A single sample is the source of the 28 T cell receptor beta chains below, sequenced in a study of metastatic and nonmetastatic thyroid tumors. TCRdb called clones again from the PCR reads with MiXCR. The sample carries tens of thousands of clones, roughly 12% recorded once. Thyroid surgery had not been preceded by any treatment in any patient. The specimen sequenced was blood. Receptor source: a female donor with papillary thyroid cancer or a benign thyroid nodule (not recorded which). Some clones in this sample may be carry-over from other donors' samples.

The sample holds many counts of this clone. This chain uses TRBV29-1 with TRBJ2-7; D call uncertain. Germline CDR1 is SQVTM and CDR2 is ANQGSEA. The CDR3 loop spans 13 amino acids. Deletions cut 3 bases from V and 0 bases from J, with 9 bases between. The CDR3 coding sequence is TGCAGCGTTGATCAGGCCGGCTCCTACGAGCAGTACTTC. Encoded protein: CSVDQAGSYEQYF.

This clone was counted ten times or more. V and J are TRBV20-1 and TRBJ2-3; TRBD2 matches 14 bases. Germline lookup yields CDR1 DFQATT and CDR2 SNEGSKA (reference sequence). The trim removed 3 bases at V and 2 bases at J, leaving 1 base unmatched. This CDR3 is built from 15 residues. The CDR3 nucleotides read TGCAGTGCTAGGACTAGCGGGAGGGCCACAGATACGCAGTATTTT. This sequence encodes CSARTSGRATDTQYF.

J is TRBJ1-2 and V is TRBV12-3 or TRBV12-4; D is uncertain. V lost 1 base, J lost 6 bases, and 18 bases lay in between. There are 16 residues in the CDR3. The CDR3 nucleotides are TGTGCCAGCAGTTTAGGCCCCTACAAGGTCAACGATGGCTACACCTTC. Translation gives CASSLGPYKVNDGYTF.

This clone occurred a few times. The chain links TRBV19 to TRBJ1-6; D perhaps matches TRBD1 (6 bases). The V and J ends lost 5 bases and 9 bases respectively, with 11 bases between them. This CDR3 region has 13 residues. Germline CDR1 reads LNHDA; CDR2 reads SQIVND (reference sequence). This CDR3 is CASSSGVGSPLHF. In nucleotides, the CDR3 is TGTGCCAGTAGTTCAGGGGTCGGTTCACCCCTCCACTTT.

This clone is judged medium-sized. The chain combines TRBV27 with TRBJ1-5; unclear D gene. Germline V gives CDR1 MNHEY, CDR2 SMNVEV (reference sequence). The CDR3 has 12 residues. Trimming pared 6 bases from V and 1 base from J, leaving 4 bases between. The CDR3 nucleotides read TGTGCCAGCAGACAGAGCAATCAGCCCCAGCATTTT. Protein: CASRQSNQPQHF.

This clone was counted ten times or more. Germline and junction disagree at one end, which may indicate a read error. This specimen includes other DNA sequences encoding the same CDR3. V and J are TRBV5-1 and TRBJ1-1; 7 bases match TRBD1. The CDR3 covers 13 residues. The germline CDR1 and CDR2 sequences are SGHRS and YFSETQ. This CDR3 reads CAGSPTGRTEAFF. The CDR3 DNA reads TGCGCCGGCAGCCCGACAGGGAGGACTGAAGCTTTCTTT. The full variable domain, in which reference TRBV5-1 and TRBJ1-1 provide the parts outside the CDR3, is KAGVTQTPRYLIKTRGQQVTLSCSPISGHRSVSWYQQTPGQGLQFLFEYFSETQRNKGNFPGRFSGRQFSNSRSEMNVSTLELGDSALYLCAGSPTGRTEAFFGQGTRLTVV.

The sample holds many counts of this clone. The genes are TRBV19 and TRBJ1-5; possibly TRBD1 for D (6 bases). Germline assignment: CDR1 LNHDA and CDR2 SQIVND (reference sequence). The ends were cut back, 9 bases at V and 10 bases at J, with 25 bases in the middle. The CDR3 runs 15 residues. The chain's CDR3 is CASREGGRRSDPQHF. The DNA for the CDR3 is TGTGCCAGCCGTGAAGGGGGGCGAAGGTCTGACCCCCAGCATTTT. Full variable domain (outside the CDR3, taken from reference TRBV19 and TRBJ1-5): DGGITQSPKYLFRKEGQNVTLSCEQNLNHDAMYWYRQDPGQGLRLIYYSQIVNDFQKGDIAEGYSVSREKKESFPLTVTSAQKNPTAFYLCASREGGRRSDPQHFGDGTRLSIL.

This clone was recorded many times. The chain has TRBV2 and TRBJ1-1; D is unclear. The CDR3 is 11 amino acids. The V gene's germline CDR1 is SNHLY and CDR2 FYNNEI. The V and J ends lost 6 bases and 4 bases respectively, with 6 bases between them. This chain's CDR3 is CASSVPTEAFF. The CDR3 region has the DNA TGTGCCAGCAGCGTACCCACTGAAGCTTTCTTT.

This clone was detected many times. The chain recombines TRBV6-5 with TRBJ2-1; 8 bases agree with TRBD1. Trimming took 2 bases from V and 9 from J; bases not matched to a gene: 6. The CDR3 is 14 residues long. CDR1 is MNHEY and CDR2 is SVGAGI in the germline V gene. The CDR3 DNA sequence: TGTGCCAGCAGTTACAGCAGGGGGCATGGTGAGCAGTTCTTC. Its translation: CASSYSRGHGEQFF.

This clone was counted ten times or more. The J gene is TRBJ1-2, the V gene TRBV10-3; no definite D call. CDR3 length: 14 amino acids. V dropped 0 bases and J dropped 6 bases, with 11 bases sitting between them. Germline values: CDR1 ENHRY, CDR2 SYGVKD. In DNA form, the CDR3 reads TGTGCCATCAGTGAGTCGGATCTTTGGCATGGCTACACCTTC. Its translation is CAISESDLWHGYTF.

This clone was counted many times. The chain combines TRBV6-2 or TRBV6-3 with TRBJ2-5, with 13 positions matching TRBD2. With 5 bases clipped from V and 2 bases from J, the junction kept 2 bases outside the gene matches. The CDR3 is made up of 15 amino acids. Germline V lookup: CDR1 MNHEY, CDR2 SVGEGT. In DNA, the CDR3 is TGTGCCAGCAGTCCACTAGCGGGGGGGCAAGAGACCCAGTACTTC. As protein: CASSPLAGGQETQYF.

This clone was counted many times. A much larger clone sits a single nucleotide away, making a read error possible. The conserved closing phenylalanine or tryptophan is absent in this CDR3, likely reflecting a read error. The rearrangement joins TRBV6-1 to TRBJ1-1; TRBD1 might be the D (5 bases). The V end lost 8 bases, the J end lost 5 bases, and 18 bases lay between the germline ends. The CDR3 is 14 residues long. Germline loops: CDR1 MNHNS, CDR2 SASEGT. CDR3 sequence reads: CASRHKGRGTEAFS. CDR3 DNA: TGTGCCAGCCGCCACAAGGGGCGAGGGACTGAAGCTTTCTCT.

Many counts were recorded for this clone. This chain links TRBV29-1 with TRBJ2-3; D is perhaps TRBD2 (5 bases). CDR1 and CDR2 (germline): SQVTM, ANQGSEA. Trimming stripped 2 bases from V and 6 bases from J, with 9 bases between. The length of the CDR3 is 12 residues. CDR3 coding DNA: TGCAGCGTTGAACAAGCGGCGGATACGCAGTATTTT. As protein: CSVEQAADTQYF.

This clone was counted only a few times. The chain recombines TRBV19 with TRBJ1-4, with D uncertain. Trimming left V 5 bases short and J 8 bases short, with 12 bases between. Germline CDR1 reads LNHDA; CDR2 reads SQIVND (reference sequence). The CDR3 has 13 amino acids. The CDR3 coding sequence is TGTGCCAGTAGTTCAACAAGAAAGGAAAAACTGTTTTTT. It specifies CASSSTRKEKLFF.

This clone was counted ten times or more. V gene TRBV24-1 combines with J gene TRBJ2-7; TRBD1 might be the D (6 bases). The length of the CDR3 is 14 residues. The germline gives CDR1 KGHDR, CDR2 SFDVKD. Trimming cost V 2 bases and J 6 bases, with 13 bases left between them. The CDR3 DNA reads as TGTGCCACCAGTGATTCAGTCAGGGGTTCCGAGCAGTACTTC. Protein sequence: CATSDSVRGSEQYF.

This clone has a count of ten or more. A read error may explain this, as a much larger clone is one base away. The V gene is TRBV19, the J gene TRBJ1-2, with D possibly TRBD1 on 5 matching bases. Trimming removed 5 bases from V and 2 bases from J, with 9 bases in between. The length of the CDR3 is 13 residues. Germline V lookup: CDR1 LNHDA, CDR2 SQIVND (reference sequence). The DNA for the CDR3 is TGTGCCAGTAGTGGAGGGGAGAACTATGGCTACACCTTC. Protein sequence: CASSGGENYGYTF.

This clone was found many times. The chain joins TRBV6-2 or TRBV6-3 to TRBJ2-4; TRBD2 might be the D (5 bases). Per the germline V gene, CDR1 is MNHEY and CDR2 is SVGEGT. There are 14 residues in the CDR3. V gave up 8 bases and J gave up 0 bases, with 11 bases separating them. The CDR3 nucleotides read TGTGCCAGCGGTGGAGGAGAAGCCAAAAACATTCAGTACTTC. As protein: CASGGGEAKNIQYF.

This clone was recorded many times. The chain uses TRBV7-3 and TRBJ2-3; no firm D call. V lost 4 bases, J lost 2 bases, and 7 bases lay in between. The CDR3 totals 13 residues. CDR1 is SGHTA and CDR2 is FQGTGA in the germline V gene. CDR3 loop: CASSSRATDTQYF. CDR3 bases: TGTGCCAGCAGCTCCCGGGCCACAGATACGCAGTATTTT.

CDR3 sequence: CASSTPVKRRVLLNTEAFF. The CDR3 DNA follows: TGTGCCAGTAGTACCCCAGTAAAGCGCAGGGTGCTTTTGAACACTGAAGCTTTCTTT. The rearrangement joins TRBV19 to TRBJ1-1; TRBD1 is a possible D gene (5 bases). The V and J ends lost 4 bases and 0 bases respectively, with 24 bases between them. There are 19 residues in the CDR3. Germline V gives CDR1 LNHDA, CDR2 SQIVND (reference sequence).

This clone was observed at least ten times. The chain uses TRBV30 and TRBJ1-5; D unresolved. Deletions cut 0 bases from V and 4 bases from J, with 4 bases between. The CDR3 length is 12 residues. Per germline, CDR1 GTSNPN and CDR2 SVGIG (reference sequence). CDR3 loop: CAWSVNNQPQHF. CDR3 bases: TGTGCCTGGAGTGTAAATAATCAGCCCCAGCATTTT.

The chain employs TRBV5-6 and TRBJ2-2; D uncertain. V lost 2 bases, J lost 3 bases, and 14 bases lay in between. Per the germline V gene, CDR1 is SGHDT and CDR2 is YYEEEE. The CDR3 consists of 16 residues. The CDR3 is CASSLLTRPHTGELFF. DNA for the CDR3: TGTGCCAGCAGCTTACTTACTCGGCCCCACACCGGGGAGCTGTTTTTT.

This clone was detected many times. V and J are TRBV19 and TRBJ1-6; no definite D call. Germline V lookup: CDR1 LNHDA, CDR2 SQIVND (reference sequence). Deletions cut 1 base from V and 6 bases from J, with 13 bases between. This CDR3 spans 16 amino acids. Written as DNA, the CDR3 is TGTGCCAGTAGTATAGGTACTGGACGGCTTAATTCACCCCTCCACTTT. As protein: CASSIGTGRLNSPLHF.

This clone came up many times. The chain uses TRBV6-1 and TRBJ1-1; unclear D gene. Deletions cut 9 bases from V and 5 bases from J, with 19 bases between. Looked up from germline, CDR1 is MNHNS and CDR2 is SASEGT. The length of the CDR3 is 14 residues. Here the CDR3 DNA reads TGTGCCAGTCAGCCCACGAGAGGGCCAACTGAAGCTTTCTTT. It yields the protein CASQPTRGPTEAFF.

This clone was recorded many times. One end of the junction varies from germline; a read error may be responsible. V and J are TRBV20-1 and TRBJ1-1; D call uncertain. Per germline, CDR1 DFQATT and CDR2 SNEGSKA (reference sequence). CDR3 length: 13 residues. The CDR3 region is CGARDRLPPEAFF. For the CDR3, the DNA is TGCGGTGCTAGAGATCGGTTGCCCCCCGAAGCTTTCTTT.

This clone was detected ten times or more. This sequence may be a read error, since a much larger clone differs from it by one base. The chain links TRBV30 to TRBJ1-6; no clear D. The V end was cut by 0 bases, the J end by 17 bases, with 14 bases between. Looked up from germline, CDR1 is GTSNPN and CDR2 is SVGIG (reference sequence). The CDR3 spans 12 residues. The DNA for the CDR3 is TGTGCCTGGAGTGTAGGAGGTTTAGCCTTCCACTTT. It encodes CAWSVGGLAFHF.

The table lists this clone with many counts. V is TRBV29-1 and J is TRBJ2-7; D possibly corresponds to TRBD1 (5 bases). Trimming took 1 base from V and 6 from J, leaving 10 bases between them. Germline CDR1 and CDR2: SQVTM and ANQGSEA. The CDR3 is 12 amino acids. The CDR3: CSVEGSGIEQYF. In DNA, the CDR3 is TGCAGCGTTGAAGGGTCAGGGATCGAGCAGTACTTC.

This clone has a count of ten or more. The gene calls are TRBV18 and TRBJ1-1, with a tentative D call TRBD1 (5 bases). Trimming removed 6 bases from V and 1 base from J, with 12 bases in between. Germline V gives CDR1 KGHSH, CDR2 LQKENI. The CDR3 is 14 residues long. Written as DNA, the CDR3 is TGTGCCAGCTCCCTCGACAGCTGGAACACTGAAGCTTTCTTT. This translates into CASSLDSWNTEAFF.

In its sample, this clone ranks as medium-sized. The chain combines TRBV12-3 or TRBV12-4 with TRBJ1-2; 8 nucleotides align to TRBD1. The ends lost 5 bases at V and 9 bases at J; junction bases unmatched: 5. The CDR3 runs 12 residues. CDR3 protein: CASSTRTGSYTF. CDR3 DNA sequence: TGTGCCAGCAGTACTAGGACAGGGAGCTACACCTTC.